This paragraph reports one TCR beta chain. Its target is not known. The data were obtained in a study of PD-1 blockade in classical Hodgkin lymphoma. Overall study results and limits: Complete responders' baseline diversity resembled that of newly diagnosed patients. Why the repertoires differ is still unclear, perhaps disease activity or prior therapy. Diminished baseline TCR diversity has been reported in newly diagnosed patients relative to healthy donors.

Data came from immunoSEQ multiplex PCR; TCRdb stores just in-frame clones and leaves some out. This sample has roughly 7,200 clones; roughly 79% occur once, and the top ten carry less than 5%. After autologous stem cell transplantation all patients relapsed, and prior brentuximab vedotin exposure differed between cohorts. Investigators isolated CD4+ T cells from thawed PBMCs through magnetic negative selection. Complete response, partial response or progressive disease were the best responses. Germline V gene lookup returns CDR1 SEHNR and CDR2 FQNEAQ (reference sequence). V lost 5 bases to trimming and J lost 4 bases; unmatched junction nucleotides: 8. The CDR3 is made up of 17 amino acids.

The V and J genes are TRBV7-9 and TRBJ2-1, with TRBD2 identical over 13 bases. The sequencing here drew on CD4+ T cells from blood, taken at baseline. The clonotype was recovered from a human donor with classical Hodgkin lymphoma. The CDR3 loop reads CASSRGLAGVIYNEQFF. CDR3 nucleotide sequence: TGTGCCAGCAGCCGCGGACTAGCGGGAGTGATTTACAATGAGCAGTTCTTC.